The 18 T cell receptor beta chains listed next were all sequenced from one sample in a study of spatial heterogeneity in lung cancer. Sample time point: sample taken at primary tumor resection. Using its own MiXCR run on the 5' RACE reads, TCRdb lists one record per CDR3 protein. The sample lists 30,000 to 40,000 distinct CDR3 sequences, just over 3% occurring once. This specimen consisted of normal lung tissue next to the tumor, obtained at surgery. These receptors all stem from a male donor with early-stage non-small cell lung cancer.

This clonotype was picked up many times. DNA of the CDR3: TGTGCCAGCAGCAGAATTTTCTACGTGAACACTGAAGCTTTCTTT. This sequence encodes CASSRIFYVNTEAFF. The chain is built from TRBV21-1 and TRBJ1-1. TRBV21-1 is tagged as a pseudogene. The CDR3 is made up of 15 amino acids.

This clonotype came up many times. The rearrangement joins TRBV20-1 to TRBJ1-1; D gene uncertain. Trimming took off 5 bases at V and 0 bases at J, with 10 bases between the two ends. The germline gives CDR1 DFQATT, CDR2 SNEGSKA (reference sequence). The CDR3 length is 13 residues. The CDR3 nucleotides read TGCAGTGCTCCCAGTGCCTTGAACACTGAAGCTTTCTTT. Amino acids: CSAPSALNTEAFF.

Many counts were recorded for this clonotype. The rearrangement links TRBV12-3 or TRBV12-4 to TRBJ2-5, with D possibly matching TRBD2 (6 bases). The CDR3 contains 15 residues. V was clipped by 5 bases and J by 2 bases, with 15 bases between them. CDR3 bases: TGTGCCAGCAGTCCCGAAGCGGGCGCACAAGAGACCCAGTACTTC. Amino acid sequence: CASSPEAGAQETQYF.

V usage is TRBV6-2 or TRBV6-3 and J usage is TRBJ2-7; D unclear. Deletions cut 7 bases from V and 4 bases from J, with 14 bases between. Per germline, CDR1 MNHEY and CDR2 SVGEGT. The CDR3 consists of 13 residues. The CDR3 nucleotides read TGTGCCAGCACTCCCTTCCCCGGTTACGAGCAGTACTTC. It translates to CASTPFPGYEQYF.

This clonotype was seen at least ten times. The V gene is TRBV10-3, the J gene TRBJ2-2, with D unresolved. The CDR3 is 12 residues long. V lost 7 bases and J lost 4, with 7 bases in between. The germline V gene encodes CDR1 ENHRY and CDR2 SYGVKD. The CDR3 region is CAIKGLTGELFF. CDR3 DNA sequence: TGTGCCATCAAAGGCCTCACCGGGGAGCTGTTTTTT.

V gene TRBV12-3 or TRBV12-4 combines with J gene TRBJ2-7; D possibly corresponds to TRBD2 (6 bases). This CDR3 comprises 15 residues. V lost 6 bases and J lost 7, with 22 bases in between. CDR3 protein: CASSQPGAGTGEQYF. Written as DNA, the CDR3 is TGTGCCAGCAGCCAACCCGGGGCGGGGACGGGAGAGCAGTACTTC.

There are many counts of this clonotype. The chain recombines TRBV5-1 with TRBJ2-5, with TRBD1 identical over 7 bases. The CDR3 has 14 residues. The V gene's germline CDR1 is SGHRS and CDR2 YFSETQ. J gave up 5 bases and V 2 bases, and 6 bases lay outside the gene matches. The CDR3 region is CASSFGTAAETQYF. As DNA, the CDR3 is TGCGCCAGCAGCTTTGGGACAGCCGCGGAGACCCAGTACTTC.

The J gene is TRBJ1-2, the V gene TRBV29-1, with D uncertain. V lost 5 bases to trimming and J lost 0 bases, with 19 bases between them. CDR3 size: 16 residues. From germline, CDR1 is SQVTM and CDR2 ANQGSEA. The CDR3 DNA follows: TGCAGCGTTCCCCGGGCCTCCGGCGGATCTAACTATGGCTACACCTTC. Translation: CSVPRASGGSNYGYTF. Variable domain in full (rest from reference TRBV29-1 and TRBJ1-2): SAVISQKPSRDICQRGTSLTIQCQVDSQVTMMFWYRQQPGQSLTLIATANQGSEATYESGFVIDKFPISRPNLTFSTLTVSNMSPEDSSIYLCSVPRASGGSNYGYTFGSGTRLTVV.

This clonotype was seen ten or more times. The CDR3 sequence is CASHSPLYTGKNIQYF. In DNA form, the CDR3 reads TGTGCCAGCCACAGCCCCTTATACACAGGCAAAAACATTCAGTACTTC. The rearrangement joins TRBV21-1 to TRBJ2-4; TRBD1, the table's D call, lacks a check against the DNA. TRBV21-1 is a recognized pseudogene. The CDR3 covers 16 residues.

This clonotype was seen many times. The chain recombines TRBV6-2 or TRBV6-3 with TRBJ2-4, with 11 bases lining up with TRBD2. This CDR3 contains 18 residues. Germline-derived CDR1 and CDR2 are MNHEY and SVGEGT. The trim removed 0 bases at V and 3 bases at J, leaving 7 bases unmatched. CDR3 sequence (DNA): TGTGCCAGCAGTTACTCGGAACTAGCGGGGGCCGGCAAAAACATTCAGTACTTC. Its translation is CASSYSELAGAGKNIQYF.

This clonotype was counted many times. The rearrangement uses TRBV6-1 and TRBJ2-7; TRBD1 agrees at 10 bases. The CDR3 has 14 residues. The trim removed 6 bases at V and 6 bases at J, leaving 8 bases unmatched. Germline V gene sequence: CDR1 MNHNS, CDR2 SASEGT. For the CDR3, the DNA is TGTGCCAGCAGGATGGCGGGACAGGGGTTCGAGCAGTACTTC. This gives the protein CASRMAGQGFEQYF.

Ten or more counts support this clonotype. The rearrangement links TRBV28 to TRBJ2-6; tentatively, D is TRBD2 (5 bases). The length of the CDR3 is 15 residues. Trimming took off 3 bases at V and 0 bases at J, with 6 bases between the two ends. Germline V CDR1 and CDR2: MDHEN, SYDVKM. The CDR3 spells CASSLRASGANVLTF. CDR3 nucleotide sequence: TGTGCCAGCAGTTTGAGGGCCTCTGGGGCCAACGTCCTGACTTTC. Full variable domain (missing parts from reference TRBV28 and TRBJ2-6): DVKVTQSSRYLVKRTGEKVFLECVQDMDHENMFWYRQDPGLGLRLIYFSYDVKMKEKGDIPEGYSVSREKKERFSLILESASTNQTSMYLCASSLRASGANVLTFGAGSRLTVL.

The chain's CDR3 is CASILTGDNQPQHF. DNA for the CDR3: TGTGCCAGCATTCTGACAGGGGACAATCAGCCCCAGCATTTT. This chain links TRBV12-3 or TRBV12-4 with TRBJ1-5; 8 nucleotides line up with TRBD1. The V and J ends lost 7 bases and 3 bases, in that order; junction bases with no gene match: 5. This CDR3 is built from 14 residues.

There are many counts of this clonotype. J is TRBJ2-2 and V is TRBV20-1, with TRBD2 identical over 7 bases. After removal of 6 bases from V and 4 bases from J, the junction contained 14 bases not matched to a gene. Germline V CDR1 and CDR2: DFQATT, SNEGSKA (reference sequence). The CDR3 has 16 residues. Here the CDR3 DNA reads TGCAGTGCCCCGTGGGGGAGGGCCGTTGGCACCGGGGAGCTGTTTTTT. Translated: CSAPWGRAVGTGELFF.

This clonotype was counted only a few times. The chain joins TRBV12-3 or TRBV12-4 to TRBJ1-3, with D unresolved. Trimming cost V 3 bases and J 0 bases, with 6 bases left between them. CDR3 length: 14 residues. CDR3 bases: TGTGCCAGCAGTTTCATAGGCTCTGGAAACACCATATATTTT. The encoded protein is CASSFIGSGNTIYF.

This clonotype was seen repeatedly, ten times or more. The genes are TRBV12-3 or TRBV12-4 and TRBJ1-5; TRBD1 is a possible D gene (5 bases). The CDR3 spans 14 residues. V dropped 2 bases and J dropped 6 bases, with 11 bases sitting between them. The CDR3 loop is CASSLMGQGQPQHF. The CDR3 DNA is TGTGCCAGCAGTTTAATGGGTCAGGGTCAGCCCCAGCATTTT.

This clonotype was counted many times. The chain links TRBV24-1 to TRBJ2-3; 9 positions match TRBD1. Unmatched junction bases numbered 17, after V lost 3 bases and J lost 5 bases. The CDR3 extends over 19 amino acids. Germline V gene sequence: CDR1 KGHDR, CDR2 SFDVKD. CDR3 residues: CATSDPFAGQGEEGDTQYF. The CDR3 DNA reads as TGTGCCACCAGTGATCCCTTCGCGGGACAGGGTGAGGAAGGAGATACGCAGTATTTT.

About this clonotype itself: Given a much more abundant clone one base away, this may be a read error. This chain connects TRBV5-4 to TRBJ2-2; 10 bases align to TRBD2. Trimming took 4 bases from V and 3 from J; bases not matched to a gene: 6. The CDR3 has 16 residues. Germline CDR1 SGHNT, CDR2 YYREEE (reference sequence). The CDR3 sequence is CASSMSGRADTGELFF. The CDR3 bases are TGTGCCAGCAGCATGAGCGGGAGGGCCGACACCGGGGAGCTGTTTTTT.